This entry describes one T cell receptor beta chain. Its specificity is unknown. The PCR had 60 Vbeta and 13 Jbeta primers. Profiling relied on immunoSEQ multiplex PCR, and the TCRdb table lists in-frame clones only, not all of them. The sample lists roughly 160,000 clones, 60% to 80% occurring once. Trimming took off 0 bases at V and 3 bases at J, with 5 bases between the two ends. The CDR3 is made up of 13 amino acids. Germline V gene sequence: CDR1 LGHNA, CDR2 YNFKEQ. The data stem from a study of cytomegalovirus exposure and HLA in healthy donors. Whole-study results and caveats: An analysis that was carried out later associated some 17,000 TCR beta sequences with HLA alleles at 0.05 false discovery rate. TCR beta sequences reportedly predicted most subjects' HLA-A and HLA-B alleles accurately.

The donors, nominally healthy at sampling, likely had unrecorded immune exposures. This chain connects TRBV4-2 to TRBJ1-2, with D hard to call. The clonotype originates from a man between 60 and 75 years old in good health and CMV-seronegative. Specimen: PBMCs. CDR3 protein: CASSQDADYGYTF. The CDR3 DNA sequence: TGTGCCAGCAGCCAAGACGCAGACTATGGCTACACCTTC.